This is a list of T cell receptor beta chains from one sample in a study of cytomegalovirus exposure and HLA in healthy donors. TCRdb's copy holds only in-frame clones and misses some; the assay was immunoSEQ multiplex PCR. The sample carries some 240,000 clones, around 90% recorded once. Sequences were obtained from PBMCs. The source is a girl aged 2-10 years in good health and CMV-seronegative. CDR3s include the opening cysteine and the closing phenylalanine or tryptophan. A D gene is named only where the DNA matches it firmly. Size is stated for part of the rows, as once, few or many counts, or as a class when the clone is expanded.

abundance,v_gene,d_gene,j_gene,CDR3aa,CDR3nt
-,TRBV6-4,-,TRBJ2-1,CASSSPYNEQFF,TGTGCCAGCAGCAGTCCTTACAATGAGCAGTTCTTC
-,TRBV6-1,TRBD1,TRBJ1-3,CASSEARDSYSGNTIYF,TGTGCCAGCAGTGAAGCGCGGGACAGTTACTCTGGAAACACCATATATTTT
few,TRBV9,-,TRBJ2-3,CASSVSSGPDTQYF,TGTGCCAGCAGCGTCTCTAGTGGTCCAGATACGCAGTATTTT
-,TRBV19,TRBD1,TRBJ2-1,CASSISSGGKSEQFF,TGTGCCAGTAGTATTTCATCAGGGGGTAAGAGTGAGCAGTTCTTC
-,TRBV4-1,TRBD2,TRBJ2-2,CASSQYRDSGRVAGELFF,TGCGCCAGCAGCCAGTACAGGGATAGCGGGAGAGTTGCCGGGGAGCTGTTTTTT
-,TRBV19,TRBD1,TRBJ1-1,CASQGQGKIVAFF,TGTGCCAGCCAGGGACAGGGGAAGATCGTGGCTTTCTTT
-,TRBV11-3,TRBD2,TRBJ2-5,CASSNEGLFQETQYF,TGTGCCAGCAGCAACGAGGGACTATTCCAAGAGACCCAGTACTTC
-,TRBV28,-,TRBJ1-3,CASSFRDRRSGNTIYF,TGTGCCAGCAGTTTCAGGGATCGCCGCTCTGGAAACACCATATATTTT
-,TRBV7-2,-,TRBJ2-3,CASSLGGVPETQYF,TGTGCCAGCAGCTTAGGCGGGGTACCGGAGACGCAGTATTTT
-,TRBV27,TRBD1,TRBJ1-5,CASSRKTGGNNQPQHF,TGTGCCAGCAGTCGTAAGACAGGGGGAAACAATCAGCCCCAGCATTTT
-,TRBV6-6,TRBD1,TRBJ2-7,CASRSGTGNYEQYF,TGTGCCAGCAGGTCCGGGACAGGGAACTACGAGCAGTACTTC
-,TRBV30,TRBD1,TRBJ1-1,CAWSGDRALFGTEAFF,TGTGCCTGGAGCGGAGACAGGGCTCTATTTGGCACTGAAGCTTTCTTT
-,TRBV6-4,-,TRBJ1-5,CASSDSRDPTGRVNQPQHF,TGTGCCAGCAGTGACTCGAGAGACCCAACAGGGAGGGTAAATCAGCCCCAGCATTTT
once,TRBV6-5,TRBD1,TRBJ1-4,CASSHRGANEKLFF,TGTGCCAGCAGTCACAGGGGTGCTAATGAAAAACTGTTTTTT
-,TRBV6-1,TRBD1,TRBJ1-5,CATPGQGTNQPQHF,TGTGCCACTCCGGGACAGGGGACGAATCAGCCCCAGCATTTT
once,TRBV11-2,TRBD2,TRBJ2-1,CASSLGIGGYNEQFF,TGTGCCAGCAGCTTAGGAATCGGGGGGTACAATGAGCAGTTCTTC
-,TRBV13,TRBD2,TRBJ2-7,CASSSGRSGSSGEQYF,TGTGCCAGCAGCTCGGGTCGGAGCGGGAGCTCTGGTGAGCAGTACTTC
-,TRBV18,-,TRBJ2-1,CASSPPAGHEQFF,TGTGCCAGCTCACCACCGGCGGGGCATGAGCAGTTCTTC
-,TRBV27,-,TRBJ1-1,CASTLRGGPAFF,TGTGCCAGCACCCTCCGGGGGGGGCCGGCTTTCTTT
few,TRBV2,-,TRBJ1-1,CASSAEGDTEAFF,TGTGCCAGCAGTGCGGAAGGGGACACTGAAGCTTTCTTT
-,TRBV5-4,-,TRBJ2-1,CASFRTGREVYNEQFF,TGTGCCAGCTTTAGGACAGGGAGGGAGGTCTACAATGAGCAGTTCTTC
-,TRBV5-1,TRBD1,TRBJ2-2,CASSQGGTGITGELFF,TGCGCCAGCAGCCAGGGAGGGACAGGGATCACCGGGGAGCTGTTTTTT
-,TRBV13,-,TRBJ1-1,CASSPPQAFWTSMNTEAFF,TGTGCCAGCAGCCCACCCCAGGCCTTCTGGACATCCATGAACACTGAAGCTTTCTTT
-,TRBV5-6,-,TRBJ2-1,CASSPLGVASYNEQFF,TGTGCCAGCAGCCCCTTAGGGGTAGCCTCCTACAATGAGCAGTTCTTC
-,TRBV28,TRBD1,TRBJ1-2,CASSSGTDGYTF,TGTGCCAGCAGTTCCGGGACAGATGGCTACACCTTC
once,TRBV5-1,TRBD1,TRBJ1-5,CASSSEGASNQPQHF,TGCGCCAGCAGCTCTGAGGGGGCTAGCAATCAGCCCCAGCATTTT
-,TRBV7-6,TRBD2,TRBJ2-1,CASSLGLAGNEQFF,TGTGCCAGCAGCTTAGGACTAGCGGGGAATGAGCAGTTCTTC
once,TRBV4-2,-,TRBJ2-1,CASSQDLRGLLGSEQFF,TGTGCCAGCAGCCAAGACTTGCGGGGTTTACTCGGGAGTGAGCAGTTCTTC